The sample holds one count of the clone carrying this T cell receptor (beta chain). Some clones are missing from TCRdb's copy, which holds only in-frame ones; the method was immunoSEQ multiplex PCR. The sample lists 200,000 or so clones, approximately 84% seen once, with less than 9.5% in the top ten. This sample is drawn from a study of blood T cell repertoires in COVID-19. Those who participated ranged in age from 18 to 89 years and resided in 20 to 25 US areas. Recovery among Cohort 3 donors was established by two negative PCRs, clearance, or symptom resolution. CDR3 length: 15 amino acids. Germline V gene data show CDR1 as MDHEN and CDR2 as SYDVKM. V dropped 2 bases and J dropped 4; count of bases not matched to a gene: 7.

The source material was PBMCs or T cells enriched from blood (not recorded which). The V call is TRBV28, the J call TRBJ1-2; TRBD1 matches 7 bases. The TCR originated in a man between 35 and 55 years old who had recovered from COVID-19. The DNA for the CDR3 is TGTGCCAGCAGTTTAGAACAGGGGATCCCCTATGGCTACACCTTC. This codes for CASSLEQGIPYGYTF.